This TCR beta chain is drawn from a study of T-cell reconstitution after alpha-beta-depleted transplantation in children. With 2 bases clipped from V and 2 bases from J, the junction kept 2 bases outside the gene matches. CDR1 is SEHNR, CDR2 FQNEAQ, per germline (reference sequence). This CDR3 region has 15 residues. Preparation of the TCRbeta library was carried out with unique molecular identifiers. One entry per CDR3 protein results from TCRdb running MiXCR on the PCR reads. The table records about 540,000 distinct CDR3 sequences, roughly 18% of them present only once. This material consisted of PBMCs from the stem cell graft donor, taken from the stem cell graft. This TCR was recovered from a human donor who donated a stem cell graft to a child with acute lymphoblastic leukemia. The chain uses TRBV7-9 and TRBJ2-1, with 8 bases matching TRBD2. The CDR3 is CASSLSGSPYNEQFF. Written as DNA, the CDR3 is TGTGCCAGCAGCTTAAGCGGGAGTCCCTACAATGAGCAGTTCTTC.